The following is a T cell receptor beta chain sequence with its context. Its antigen is not identified. CDR3-region Arm-PCR and iRepertoire HTBI primers produced the TCR beta libraries. TCRdb reanalysed the multiplex PCR reads using MiXCR and keeps one entry per CDR3 protein. The table has hundreds of thousands of distinct CDR3 sequences, 16% seen once. The data originate from a study of regulatory T cells in long-lasting Graves disease. Findings and caveats of the study: Persistent disease favored TRBV28, TRBJ1-2 and TRBJ2-5. Sharing of public clonotypes was greater in persistent patients (around 2,500) than in new patients (almost 1,000).

Time point described: newly diagnosed GD, antithyroid drugs for less than 3 months. Extracted RNA from PBMCs served as the source of the TCR library. Germline V gene lookup returns CDR1 GTSNPN and CDR2 SVGIG (reference sequence). Trimming took 5 bases from V and 4 from J, leaving 18 bases between them. The CDR3 contains 15 residues. The data were also submitted as part of a second study, on T cells in Graves' hyperthyroidism and ophthalmopathy.

This receptor was obtained from a woman aged 25 to 45 with Graves disease. This chain uses TRBV30 with TRBJ1-5, with D possibly being TRBD1 (6 bases). Material: peripheral blood mononuclear cells (PBMCs), obtained at new diagnosis, from a patient treated with antithyroid drugs. This CDR3 is CAWGGGPGDNQPQHF. The CDR3 coding sequence is TGTGCCTGGGGGGGGGGCCCCGGGGATAATCAGCCCCAGCATTTT.